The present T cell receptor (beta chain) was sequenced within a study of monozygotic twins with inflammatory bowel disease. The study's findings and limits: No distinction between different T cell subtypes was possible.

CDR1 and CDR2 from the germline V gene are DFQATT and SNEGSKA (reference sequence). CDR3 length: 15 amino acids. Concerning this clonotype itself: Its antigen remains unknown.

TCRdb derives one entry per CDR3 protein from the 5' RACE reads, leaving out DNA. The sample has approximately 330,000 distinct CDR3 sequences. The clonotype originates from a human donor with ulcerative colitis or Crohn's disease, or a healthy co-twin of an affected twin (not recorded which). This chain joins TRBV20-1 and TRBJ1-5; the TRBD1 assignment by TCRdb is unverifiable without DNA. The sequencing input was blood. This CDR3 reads CSARRSGGRNQPQHF.